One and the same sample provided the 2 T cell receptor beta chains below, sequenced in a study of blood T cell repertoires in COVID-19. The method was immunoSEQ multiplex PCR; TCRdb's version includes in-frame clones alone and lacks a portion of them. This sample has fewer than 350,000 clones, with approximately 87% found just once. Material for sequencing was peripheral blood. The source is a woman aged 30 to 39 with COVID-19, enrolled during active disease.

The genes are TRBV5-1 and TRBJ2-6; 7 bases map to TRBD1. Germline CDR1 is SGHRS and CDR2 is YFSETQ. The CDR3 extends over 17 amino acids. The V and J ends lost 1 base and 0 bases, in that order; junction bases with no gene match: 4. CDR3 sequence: CASSLTGQYSGANVLTF. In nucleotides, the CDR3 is TGCGCCAGCAGCTTGACGGGACAGTACTCTGGGGCCAACGTCCTGACTTTC. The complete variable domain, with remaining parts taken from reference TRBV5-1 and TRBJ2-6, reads KAGVTQTPRYLIKTRGQQVTLSCSPISGHRSVSWYQQTPGQGLQFLFEYFSETQRNKGNFPGRFSGRQFSNSRSEMNVSTLELGDSALYLCASSLTGQYSGANVLTFGAGSRLTVL.

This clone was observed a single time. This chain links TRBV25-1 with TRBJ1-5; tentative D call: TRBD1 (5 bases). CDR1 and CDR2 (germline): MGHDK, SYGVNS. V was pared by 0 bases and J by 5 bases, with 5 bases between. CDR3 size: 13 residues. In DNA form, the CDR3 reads TGTGCCAGCAGTGAATACAGGGATCAGCCCCAGCATTTT. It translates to CASSEYRDQPQHF.